The 5 T cell receptor beta chains presented below share a single source sample, sequenced in a study of blood T cell dynamics during melanoma immunotherapy. Libraries were prepared by immunoSEQ multiplex PCR; TCRdb keeps only in-frame clonotypes and omits some of them. The profile shows fewer than 13,000 clones, about 90% of them singletons. Documented time point: week 3, after first cycle of checkpoint inhibitor. The sample here was blood, taken from a patient treated with checkpoint blockade. The receptor set was obtained from a human donor with melanoma.

J is TRBJ1-2 and V is TRBV6-6; D is ambiguous. Looked up from germline, CDR1 is MNHNY and CDR2 is SVGAGI (reference sequence). The V end lost 0 bases, the J end lost 7 bases, and 9 bases lay between the germline ends. The CDR3 is 13 amino acids. CDR3 in amino acids: CASSYSMTVGYTF. The CDR3 DNA is TGTGCCAGCAGTTACTCGATGACGGTTGGCTACACCTTC.

J is TRBJ2-7 and V is TRBV5-1; 12 bases agree with TRBD2. V lost 5 bases, J lost 1 base, and 7 bases stayed unmatched. CDR3 length equals 16 residues. Germline V lookup: CDR1 SGHRS, CDR2 YFSETQ. The CDR3 here is CASSPQTSGGSYEQYF. In DNA, the CDR3 is TGCGCCAGCAGTCCCCAGACTAGCGGGGGTTCCTACGAGCAGTACTTC.

J is TRBJ1-4 and V is TRBV5-5; D ambiguous. CDR1 and CDR2 (germline): SGHKS, YYEKEE (reference sequence). The CDR3 contains 13 residues. V was trimmed by 2 bases and J by 8 bases, leaving 10 bases between them. CDR3 nucleotides: TGTGCCAGCAGCTTACCCAGTAACGAAAAACTGTTTTTT. It is translated as CASSLPSNEKLFF.

The chain is built from TRBV7-6 and TRBJ2-3, with TRBD2 matching 12 bases. Germline CDR1 is SGHVS and CDR2 is FNYEAQ. V trimming: 4 bases; J trimming: 0 bases; junction bases outside the gene matches: 11. CDR3 size: 19 residues. The CDR3 coding sequence is TGTGCCAGCAGCTCGTCGGGACTAGCGGGTGGAACTAGCACAGATACGCAGTATTTT. Its protein product is CASSSSGLAGGTSTDTQYF.

J is TRBJ2-2 and V is TRBV15; maybe TRBD1 (5 bases). V shed 3 bases and J shed 2 bases, with 13 bases lying between them. The germline gives CDR1 LNHNV, CDR2 YYDKDF (reference sequence). The CDR3 covers 16 residues. For the CDR3, the DNA is TGTGCCACCAGCAGGACCAGGGTCCGAAACACCGGGGAGCTGTTTTTT. Protein product: CATSRTRVRNTGELFF.